The clone carrying this TCR beta chain was recorded a few times. Its cognate antigen is unknown. The culture ran for roughly ten days before CD4+ T cells were isolated. This individual contracted SARS-CoV-2 between March and December 2020, as verified by PCR. Vaccination of participants consisted of two doses of either the BNT162b2 or mRNA-1273 vaccine. The CDR3 runs 14 residues. Trimming took 4 bases from V and 4 from J; bases not matched to a gene: 4. Germline values: CDR1 LGHDT, CDR2 YNNKEL (reference sequence). The table came from immunoSEQ multiplex PCR; TCRdb's copy has only in-frame clones and leaves some out. The data contain 30,000 to 40,000 clones, approximately 72% of them singletons. This entry comes from a study of vaccination effects on CD4 cells after COVID-19. Overall study: The median interval between the second dose and post-vaccine sampling was 72 days. Each culture well received a few million PBMC. These cells were then cultured in IMDM with about 9.9 IU/ml IL-2 and 7.5 to 10 ug/ml peptides. General study findings and limits: Late post-vaccination, clones induced by infection and those induced by vaccine underwent marked clonal contraction. Recruitment yielded few convalescent patients, and the study had no early post-infection timepoints.

This clonotype originated in a human donor who had a prior SARS-CoV-2 infection. Sequencing was performed on CD4+ T cells from PBMCs cultured without peptide, taken after COVID-19 vaccination. This rearrangement joins TRBV3-1 (or the pseudogene TRBV3-2) to TRBJ2-5, with 9 bases matching TRBD2. The CDR3 protein is CASSPSGDPETQYF. CDR3 coding DNA: TGTGCCAGCAGCCCTAGCGGGGACCCAGAGACCCAGTACTTC.